A single T cell receptor (beta chain) is shown here with its context. The sample is drawn from a study of cytomegalovirus exposure and HLA in healthy donors. The PCR made use of 60 Vbeta and 13 Jbeta primers. Repertoires were generated with immunoSEQ multiplex PCR, while TCRdb's copy carries only in-frame clones and drops some. Seen here are roughly 130,000 clones, 70% to 85% observed once, and the top ten hold 8.8%. Per germline, CDR1 MNHEY and CDR2 SMNVEV (reference sequence). The length of the CDR3 is 15 residues. V gave up 11 bases and J gave up 2 bases; unmatched junction bases: 13. The TCR sequence derives from a woman aged 45-65 years in good health and CMV-seropositive. Sample: PBMCs. The rearrangement joins TRBV27 to TRBJ2-3; 7 positions agree with TRBD1. CDR3 sequence (DNA): TGTGCCGGCAAGGTGTGGACAGGTACCACAGATACGCAGTATTTT. It encodes CAGKVWTGTTDTQYF.